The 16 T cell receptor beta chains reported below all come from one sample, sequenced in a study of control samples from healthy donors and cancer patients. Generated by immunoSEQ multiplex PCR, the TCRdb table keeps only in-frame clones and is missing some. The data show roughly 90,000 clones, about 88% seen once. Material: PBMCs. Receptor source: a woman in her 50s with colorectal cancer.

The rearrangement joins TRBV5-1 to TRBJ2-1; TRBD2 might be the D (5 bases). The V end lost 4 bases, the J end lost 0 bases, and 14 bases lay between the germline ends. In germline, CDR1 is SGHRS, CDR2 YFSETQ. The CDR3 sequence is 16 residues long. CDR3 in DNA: TGCGCCAGCAGCCGTGGACTCGTGAGCTCCTACAATGAGCAGTTCTTC. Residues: CASSRGLVSSYNEQFF.

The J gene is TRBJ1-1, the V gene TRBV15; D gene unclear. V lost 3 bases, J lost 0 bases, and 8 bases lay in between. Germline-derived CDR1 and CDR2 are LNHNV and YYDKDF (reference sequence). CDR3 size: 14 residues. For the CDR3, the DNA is TGTGCCACCAGCAGGGATGAAATGAACACTGAAGCTTTCTTT. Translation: CATSRDEMNTEAFF. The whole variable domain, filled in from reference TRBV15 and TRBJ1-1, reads DAMVIQNPRYQVTQFGKPVTLSCSQTLNHNVMYWYQQKSSQAPKLLFHYYDKDFNNEADTPDNFQSRRPNTSFCFLDIRSPGLGDTAMYLCATSRDEMNTEAFFGQGTRLTVV.

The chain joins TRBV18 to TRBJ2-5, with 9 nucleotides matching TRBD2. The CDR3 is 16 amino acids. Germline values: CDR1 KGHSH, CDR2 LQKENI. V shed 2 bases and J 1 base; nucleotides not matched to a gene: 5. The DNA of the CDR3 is TGTGCCAGCTCACCAGGAAGCGGGGGGACCCAAGAGACCCAGTACTTC. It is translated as CASSPGSGGTQETQYF.

The CDR3 DNA reads TGCGCCAGCACCCCCCTCAGGGGGGATGGCTACACCTTC. This codes for CASTPLRGDGYTF. The J gene is TRBJ1-2, the V gene TRBV10-1, with TRBD1 identical over 7 bases. The CDR3 runs 13 residues. Germline CDR1 WNHNN, CDR2 SYGVQD (reference sequence). The J segment lost 6 bases and the V segment lost 7 bases, leaving 8 bases of the junction unmatched.

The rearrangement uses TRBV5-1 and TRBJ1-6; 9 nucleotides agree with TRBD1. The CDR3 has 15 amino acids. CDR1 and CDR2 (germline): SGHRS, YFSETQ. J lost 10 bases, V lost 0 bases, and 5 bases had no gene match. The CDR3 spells CASSLAGTGRSPLHF. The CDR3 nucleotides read TGCGCCAGCAGCTTGGCCGGGACAGGGAGATCACCCCTCCACTTT. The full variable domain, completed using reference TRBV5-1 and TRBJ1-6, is KAGVTQTPRYLIKTRGQQVTLSCSPISGHRSVSWYQQTPGQGLQFLFEYFSETQRNKGNFPGRFSGRQFSNSRSEMNVSTLELGDSALYLCASSLAGTGRSPLHFGNGTRLTVT.

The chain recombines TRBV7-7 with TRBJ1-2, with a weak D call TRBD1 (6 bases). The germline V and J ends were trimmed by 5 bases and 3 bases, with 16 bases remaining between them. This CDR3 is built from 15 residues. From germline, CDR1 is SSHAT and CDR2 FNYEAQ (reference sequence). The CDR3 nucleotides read TGTGCCAGCAGCCTTGAGGGGGAGGGGCACTATGGCTACACCTTC. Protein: CASSLEGEGHYGYTF.

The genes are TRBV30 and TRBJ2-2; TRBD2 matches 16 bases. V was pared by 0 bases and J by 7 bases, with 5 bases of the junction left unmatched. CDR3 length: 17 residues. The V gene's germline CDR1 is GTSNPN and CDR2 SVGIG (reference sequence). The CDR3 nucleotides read TGTGCCTGGAGTGTAGGGACTAGCGGGGGGGCGTTCGGGGAGCTGTTTTTT. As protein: CAWSVGTSGGAFGELFF.

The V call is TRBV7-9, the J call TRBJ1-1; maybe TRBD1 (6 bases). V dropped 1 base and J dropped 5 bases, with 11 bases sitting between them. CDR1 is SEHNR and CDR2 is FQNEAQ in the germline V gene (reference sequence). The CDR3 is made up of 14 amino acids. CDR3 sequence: CASSLGGLWTEAFF. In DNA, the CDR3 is TGTGCCAGCAGCTTAGGGGGGCTATGGACTGAAGCTTTCTTT.

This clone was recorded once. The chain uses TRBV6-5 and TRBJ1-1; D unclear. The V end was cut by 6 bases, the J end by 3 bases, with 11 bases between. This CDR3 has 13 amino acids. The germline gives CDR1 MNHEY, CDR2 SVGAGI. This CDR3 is CASSNLWDTEAFF. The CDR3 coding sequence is TGTGCCAGCAGCAACCTGTGGGACACTGAAGCTTTCTTT.

The CDR3 spells CASSLAWGWTEAFF. DNA for the CDR3: TGTGCCAGCAGCTTAGCCTGGGGTTGGACTGAAGCTTTCTTT. The chain recombines TRBV7-9 with TRBJ1-1, with D hard to call. Trimming removed 0 bases from V and 5 bases from J, with 10 bases in between. Germline values: CDR1 SEHNR, CDR2 FQNEAQ (reference sequence). The CDR3 is 14 residues long.

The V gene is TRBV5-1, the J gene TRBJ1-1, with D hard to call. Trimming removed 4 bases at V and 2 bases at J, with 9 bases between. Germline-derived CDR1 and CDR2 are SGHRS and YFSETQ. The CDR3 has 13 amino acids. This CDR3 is CASSAQHNTEAFF. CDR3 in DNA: TGCGCCAGCAGCGCCCAACACAACACTGAAGCTTTCTTT.

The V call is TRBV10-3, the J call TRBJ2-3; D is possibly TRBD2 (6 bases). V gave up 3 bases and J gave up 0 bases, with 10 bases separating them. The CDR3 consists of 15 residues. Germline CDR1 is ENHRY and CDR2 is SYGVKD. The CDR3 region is CAISDSGGSTDTQYF. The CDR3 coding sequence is TGTGCCATCAGTGACAGTGGAGGGAGCACAGATACGCAGTATTTT.

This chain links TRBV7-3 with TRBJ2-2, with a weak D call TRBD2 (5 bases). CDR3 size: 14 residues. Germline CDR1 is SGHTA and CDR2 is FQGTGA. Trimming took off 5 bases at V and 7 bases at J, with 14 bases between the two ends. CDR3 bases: TGTGCCAGCAGCCTCCGGCCCGGGGACGGGGAGCTGTTTTTT. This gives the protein CASSLRPGDGELFF. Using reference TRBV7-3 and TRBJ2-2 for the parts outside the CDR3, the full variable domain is GAGVSQTPSNKVTEKGKYVELRCDPISGHTALYWYRQSLGQGPEFLIYFQGTGAADDSGLPNDRFFAVRPEGSVSTLKIQRTERGDSAVYLCASSLRPGDGELFFGEGSRLTVL.

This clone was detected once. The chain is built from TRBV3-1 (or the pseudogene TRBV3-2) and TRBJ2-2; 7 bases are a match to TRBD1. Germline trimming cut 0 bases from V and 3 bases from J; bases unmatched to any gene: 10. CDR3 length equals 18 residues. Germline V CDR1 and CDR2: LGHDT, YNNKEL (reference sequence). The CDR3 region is CASSQDPTGRRDTGELFF. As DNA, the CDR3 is TGTGCCAGCAGCCAAGATCCGACAGGGCGACGGGACACCGGGGAGCTGTTTTTT.

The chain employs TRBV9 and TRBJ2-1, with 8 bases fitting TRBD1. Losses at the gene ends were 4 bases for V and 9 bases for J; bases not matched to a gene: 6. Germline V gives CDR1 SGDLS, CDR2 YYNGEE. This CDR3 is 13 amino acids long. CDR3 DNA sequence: TGTGCCAGCAGCATAGACAGGGGTCGTGAGCAGTTCTTC. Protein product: CASSIDRGREQFF.

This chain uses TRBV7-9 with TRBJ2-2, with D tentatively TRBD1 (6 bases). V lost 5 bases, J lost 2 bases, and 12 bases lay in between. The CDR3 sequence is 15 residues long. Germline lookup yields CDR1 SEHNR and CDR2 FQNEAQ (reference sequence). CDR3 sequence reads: CASSPQGSNTGELFF. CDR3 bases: TGTGCCAGCAGCCCCCAGGGGTCAAACACCGGGGAGCTGTTTTTT.